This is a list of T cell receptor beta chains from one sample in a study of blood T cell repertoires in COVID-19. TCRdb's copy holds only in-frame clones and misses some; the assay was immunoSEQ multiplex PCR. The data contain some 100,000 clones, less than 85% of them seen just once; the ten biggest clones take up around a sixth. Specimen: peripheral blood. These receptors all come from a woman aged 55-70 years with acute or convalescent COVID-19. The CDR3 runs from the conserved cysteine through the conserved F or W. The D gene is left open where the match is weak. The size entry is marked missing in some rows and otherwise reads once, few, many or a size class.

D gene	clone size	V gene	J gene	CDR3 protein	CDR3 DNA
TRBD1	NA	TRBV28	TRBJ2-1	CASSSRDRVVGEQFF	TGTGCCAGCAGTAGCCGGGACAGGGTGGTTGGTGAGCAGTTCTTC
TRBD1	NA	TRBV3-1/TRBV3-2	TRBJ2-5	CASSLSGTGRETQYF	TGTGCCAGCAGCCTCTCCGGGACAGGGCGGGAGACCCAGTACTTC
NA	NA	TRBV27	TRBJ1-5	CASSHFPLGSNQPQHF	TGTGCCAGCAGCCACTTCCCCCTGGGCTCCAATCAGCCCCAGCATTTT
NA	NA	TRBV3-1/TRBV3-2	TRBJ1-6	CARSQAGEGRWDSPLHF	TGTGCCCGCAGCCAAGCGGGAGAGGGCCGCTGGGATTCACCCCTCCACTTT
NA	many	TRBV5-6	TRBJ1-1	CASSFRAGQILNTEAFF	TGTGCCAGCAGCTTTAGGGCCGGACAAATCCTGAACACTGAAGCTTTCTTT
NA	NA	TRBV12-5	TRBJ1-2	CASGLTLQGRGGYTF	TGTGCTAGTGGTTTGACCCTACAGGGTAGGGGTGGCTACACCTTC
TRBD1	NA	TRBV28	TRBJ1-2	CASSSRTGSGYTF	TGTGCCAGCAGTTCTCGGACAGGGTCTGGCTACACCTTC
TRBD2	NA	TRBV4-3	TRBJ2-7	CASSQGLAGAGEHEQYF	TGCGCCAGCAGCCAAGGACTAGCGGGAGCTGGGGAGCACGAGCAGTACTTC
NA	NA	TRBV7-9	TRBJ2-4	CASSPGGSKNIQYF	TGTGCCAGCAGCCCAGGGGGGTCCAAAAACATTCAGTACTTC
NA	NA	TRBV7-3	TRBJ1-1	CASSLNPDTEAFF	TGTGCCAGCAGCTTAAATCCAGACACTGAAGCTTTCTTT
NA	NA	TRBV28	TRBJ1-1	CASSSPPWQSTFF	TGTGCCAGCAGTTCCCCCCCGTGGCAGTCGACTTTCTTT
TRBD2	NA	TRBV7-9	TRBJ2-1	CASSLRSSGGPISYNEQFF	TGTGCCAGCAGTCTAAGATCTAGCGGGGGCCCAATCTCCTACAATGAGCAGTTCTTC
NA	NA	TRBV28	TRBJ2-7	CASIPRSRGEQYF	TGTGCCAGCATACCAAGAAGTAGGGGCGAGCAGTACTTC
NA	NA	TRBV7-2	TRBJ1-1	CASSLELYTEAFF	TGTGCCAGCAGCTTAGAATTATACACTGAAGCTTTCTTT
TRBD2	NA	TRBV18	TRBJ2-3	CASSPSAGGPDTQYF	TGTGCCAGCTCACCAAGCGCGGGAGGGCCAGATACGCAGTATTTT
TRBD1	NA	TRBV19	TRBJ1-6	CASSPTTGGAYSPLHF	TGTGCCAGTAGTCCAACCACAGGGGGCGCTTATTCACCCCTCCACTTT
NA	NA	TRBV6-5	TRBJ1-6	CASRLRGQGGSPLHF	TGTGCCAGCCGTCTAAGGGGTCAGGGAGGCTCACCCCTCCACTTT
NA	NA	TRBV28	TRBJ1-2	CASKPPMGGSYGYTF	TGTGCCAGCAAACCACCCATGGGGGGGTCCTATGGCTACACCTTC
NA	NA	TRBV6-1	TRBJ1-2	CASSEHLLSGSPYTF	TGTGCCAGCAGTGAACACTTACTGAGCGGCAGCCCCTACACCTTC
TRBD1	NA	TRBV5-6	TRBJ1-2	CASSLYQGAGKNYGYTF	TGTGCCAGCAGCTTGTATCAGGGGGCAGGAAAGAACTATGGCTACACCTTC
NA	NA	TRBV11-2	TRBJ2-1	CASSAGWEQFF	TGTGCCAGCAGCGCCGGGTGGGAGCAGTTCTTC
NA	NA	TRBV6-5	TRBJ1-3	CASSYSGRVSGNTIYF	TGTGCCAGCAGTTACTCCGGCCGGGTTTCTGGAAACACCATATATTTT
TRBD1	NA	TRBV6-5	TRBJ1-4	CASSYSDRGKKLFF	TGTGCCAGCAGTTACTCGGACAGGGGGAAAAAACTGTTTTTT
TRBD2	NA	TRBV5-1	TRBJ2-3	CASSLERGGLFGTDTQYF	TGCGCCAGCAGCTTGGAACGGGGGGGCCTTTTCGGCACAGATACGCAGTATTTT
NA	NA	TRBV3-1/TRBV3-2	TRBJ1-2	CASSQGTGTHYGYTF	TGTGCCAGCAGCCAAGGCACCGGGACACACTATGGCTACACCTTC
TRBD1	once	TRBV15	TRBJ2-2	CATSPGGLGTGELFF	TGTGCCACCAGCCCAGGGGGCTTGGGCACCGGGGAGCTGTTTTTT
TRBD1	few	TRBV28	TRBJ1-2	CASSQGAGNYGYTF	TGTGCCAGCAGCCAGGGGGCGGGTAACTATGGCTACACCTTC
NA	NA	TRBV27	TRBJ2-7	CASSSAVTYEQYF	TGTGCCAGCAGTTCCGCAGTGACCTACGAGCAGTACTTC
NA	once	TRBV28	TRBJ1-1	CASSQIEEPGTEAFF	TGTGCCAGCAGCCAGATCGAGGAGCCGGGCACTGAAGCTTTCTTT
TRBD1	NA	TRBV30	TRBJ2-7	CAWSLCHRGCPSYEQYF	TGTGCCTGGAGTCTCTGCCACAGGGGTTGCCCATCCTACGAGCAGTACTTC
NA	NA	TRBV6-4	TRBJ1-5	CASSDGSQPQHF	TGTGCCAGCAGTGACGGTAGCCAGCCCCAGCATTTT
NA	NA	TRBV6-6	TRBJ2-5	CASSSRGRETQYF	TGTGCCAGCAGTTCCCGGGGAAGAGAGACCCAGTACTTC
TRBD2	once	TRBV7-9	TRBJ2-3	CASSLTSGADTQYF	TGTGCCAGCAGCTTGACTAGCGGGGCAGATACGCAGTATTTT
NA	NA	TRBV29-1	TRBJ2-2	CSVAVQSYTGELFF	TGCAGCGTGGCGGTCCAAAGCTACACCGGGGAGCTGTTTTTT
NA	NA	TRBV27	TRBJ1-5	CASIERKRQPQHF	TGTGCCAGCATAGAAAGGAAGAGGCAGCCCCAGCATTTT
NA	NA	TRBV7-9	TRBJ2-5	CASSWGGATQETQYF	TGTGCCAGCAGCTGGGGGGGGGCCACCCAAGAGACCCAGTACTTC
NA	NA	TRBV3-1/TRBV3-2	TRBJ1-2	CASSQDRANYGYTF	TGTGCCAGCAGCCAAGATCGAGCTAACTATGGCTACACCTTC
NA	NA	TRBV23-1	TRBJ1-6	CASTSCGRGKSPLHF	TGCGCCAGCACCTCATGTGGCAGGGGCAAATCACCCCTCCACTTT
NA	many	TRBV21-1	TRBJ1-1	CASSGPGGPEAFF	TGTGCCAGCAGCGGACCAGGGGGCCCTGAAGCTTTCTTT
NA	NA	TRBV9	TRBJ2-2	CASSLGSTGELFF	TGTGCCAGCAGCTTGGGGAGCACCGGGGAGCTGTTTTTT
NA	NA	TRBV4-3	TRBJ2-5	CASSQEVGQQETQYF	TGCGCCAGCAGCCAAGAGGTCGGACAGCAAGAGACCCAGTACTTC
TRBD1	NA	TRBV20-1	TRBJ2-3	CSASSPGQVADTQYF	TGCAGTGCTAGTTCTCCGGGACAGGTGGCAGATACGCAGTATTTT